A selection of T cell receptor beta chains follows, all from one sample in a study of cytomegalovirus exposure and HLA in healthy donors. The repertoire was sequenced with immunoSEQ multiplex PCR; TCRdb's copy has only in-frame clones and lacks some. Its table lists 150,000 or so clones. Sequenced input: PBMCs. The receptors were gathered from a woman in her forties or fifties in good health and CMV-seronegative. Both conserved end residues are part of each CDR3. The D gene is left open where the match is weak.

>TRBV2|TRBD2|TRBJ2-3
TGTGCCAGCAGCTCCTTCTACTCTAGCGGGAGGGAGTCAGATACGCAGTATTTT
CASSSFYSSGRESDTQYF
>TRBV25-1|TRBD1|TRBJ1-2
TGTGCCAGCAGTGACCCCCTTGGGACAGCGTATGGCTACACCTTC
CASSDPLGTAYGYTF
>TRBV28|TRBD1|TRBJ1-4
TGTGCCAGCGCTCCCCTCGGGACAGGCGAAAAACTGTTTTTT
CASAPLGTGEKLFF
>TRBV5-1|TRBD2|TRBJ2-7
TGCGCCAGCAGCTCCGCCGGGGGACTAGCGGGTCGATCCTACGAGCAGTACTTC
CASSSAGGLAGRSYEQYF
>TRBV6-5|-|TRBJ2-1
TGTGCCAGCACGAACCAGGGACACAACAATGAGCAGTTCTTC
CASTNQGHNNEQFF
>TRBV27|-|TRBJ1-5
TGTGCCAGCAGTTTATTGGGGCAGGGTACTTCCCAGCCCCAGCATTTT
CASSLLGQGTSQPQHF
>TRBV6-1|-|TRBJ1-5
TGTGCCAGCAGCGAACAGGGTAATCAGCCCCAGCATTTT
CASSEQGNQPQHF
>TRBV7-9|-|TRBJ1-4
TGTGCCAGCAGCCCCCAGGGCGGAAGTGAAAAACTGTTTTTT
CASSPQGGSEKLFF
>TRBV5-4|-|TRBJ1-6
TGTGCCAGCAAGTCGAACAGAAATTCACCCCTCCACTTT
CASKSNRNSPLHF
>TRBV7-2|TRBD1|TRBJ2-5
TGTGCCAGCAGCCCGTCGACAGGGATAGAGACCCAGTACTTC
CASSPSTGIETQYF
>TRBV6-6|TRBD1|TRBJ2-5
TGTGCCAGCAGTTCTACAGGGGTCGAGAAGACCCAGTACTTC
CASSSTGVEKTQYF
>TRBV9|-|TRBJ2-5
TGTGCCAGCAGCGTAGGAGGAGGGCAAGAGACCCAGTACTTC
CASSVGGGQETQYF
>TRBV4-2|TRBD1|TRBJ2-5
TGTGCCAGCAGCCAGGGGGGACAGGGGATAGAAGAGACCCAGTACTTC
CASSQGGQGIEETQYF
>TRBV29-1|TRBD1|TRBJ2-3
TGCAGCGTCGGACAGGCCGCAAGTACAGATACGCAGTATTTT
CSVGQAASTDTQYF
>TRBV5-5|-|TRBJ2-5
TGTGCCAGCAGCATTGGGGGCTACGAGGGTCGGGAGACCCAGTACTTC
CASSIGGYEGRETQYF
>TRBV30|-|TRBJ2-1
TGTGCCTGGAGTAATGGCGGACTCTACAATGAGCAGTTCTTC
CAWSNGGLYNEQFF
>TRBV19|TRBD1|TRBJ1-1
TGTGCCAGTACCCCGACAGGGAGAGACACTGAAGCTTTCTTT
CASTPTGRDTEAFF
>TRBV5-6|TRBD1|TRBJ1-2
TGTGCCAGCAGCTACCCGACAGGGGTAAACTATGGCTACACCTTC
CASSYPTGVNYGYTF
>TRBV4-3|-|TRBJ1-2
TGCGCCAGCAGCCAAGAAAGTCCAACAGGGTACGTTGGCTACACCTTC
CASSQESPTGYVGYTF
>TRBV5-1|-|TRBJ1-3
TGCGCCAGCAGGAGTGGGGCGATGAGCTCTGGAAACACCATATATTTT
CASRSGAMSSGNTIYF
>TRBV19|-|TRBJ2-5
TGTGCCAGTAGTGGCATCCTCCAAGAGACCCAGTACTTC
CASSGILQETQYF
>TRBV19|-|TRBJ1-5
TGTGCCAGTAGTATTGGGAGGATGGATAGCAATCAGCCCCAGCATTTT
CASSIGRMDSNQPQHF
>TRBV5-1|TRBD2|TRBJ2-1
TGCGCCAGCAGCTTTAATTGGTTAGCGGGAAACAATGAGCAGTTCTTC
CASSFNWLAGNNEQFF
>TRBV6-5|TRBD1|TRBJ2-7
TGTGCCAGCAGCCGCCTCCAGGGGGCTTACGAGCAGTACTTC
CASSRLQGAYEQYF
>TRBV30|TRBD2|TRBJ2-3
TGTGCCTGGTGGGGGGACTTGAGCGGGAGTTATGCAGATACGCAGTATTTT
CAWWGDLSGSYADTQYF
>TRBV2|TRBD1|TRBJ1-6
TGTGCCAGCAGAAGGGACAGCGGGTTCACCCTCCACTTT
CASRRDSGFTLHF
>TRBV10-3|TRBD1|TRBJ1-2
TGTGCCATCAGTGAGACCCGGGACAGGGGGAACTATGGCTACACCTTC
CAISETRDRGNYGYTF
>TRBV28|TRBD1|TRBJ1-6
TGTGCCAGCAGTTTACTCCGACAGGGATCGTCCCTCCACTTT
CASSLLRQGSSLHF
>TRBV30|TRBD1|TRBJ1-2
TGTGCCTGGAGCTCCGGGACAGGGGGCAGCTATGGCTACACCTTC
CAWSSGTGGSYGYTF
>TRBV6-6|TRBD1|TRBJ1-1
TGTGCCAGCAGTTACTCAAGGGGGCAGGGGAACACTGAAGCTTTCTTT
CASSYSRGQGNTEAFF
>TRBV15|-|TRBJ2-7
TGTGCCACCAGCAGACCCGACATTTACGAGCAGTACTTC
CATSRPDIYEQYF
>TRBV9|TRBD1|TRBJ2-7
TGTGCCAGCAGCTTTTCGGGACAGGGGGCCTACGAGCAGTACTTC
CASSFSGQGAYEQYF
>TRBV5-1|TRBD1|TRBJ2-6
TGCGCCAGCAGCTCGGACAGGGCTGGGGCCAACGTCCTGACTTTC
CASSSDRAGANVLTF
>TRBV18|TRBD1|TRBJ2-7
TGTGCCAGCTCACAAGGGGGCCGGATATCCTACGAGCAGTACTTC
CASSQGGRISYEQYF
>TRBV9|-|TRBJ1-1
TGTGCCAGCAGCCCTGAGACAGAAGCTTTCTTT
CASSPETEAFF
>TRBV19|TRBD2|TRBJ2-3
TGTGCCAGTAGTCCTAGCGGGAGAGACACAGATACGCAGTATTTT
CASSPSGRDTDTQYF
>TRBV2|TRBD1|TRBJ1-1
TGTGCCGAACGGGGGGGGACAGCCCCTATGAACACTGAAGCTTTCTTT
CAERGGTAPMNTEAFF